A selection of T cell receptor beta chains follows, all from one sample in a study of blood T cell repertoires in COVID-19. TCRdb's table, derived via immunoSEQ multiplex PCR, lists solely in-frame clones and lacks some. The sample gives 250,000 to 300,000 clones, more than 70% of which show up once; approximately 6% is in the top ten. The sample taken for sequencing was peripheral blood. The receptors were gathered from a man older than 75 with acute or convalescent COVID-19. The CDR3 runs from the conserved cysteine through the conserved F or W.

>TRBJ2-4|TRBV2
CASRDRSGSMAKNIQYF
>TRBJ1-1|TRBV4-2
CASSQGQANTEAFF
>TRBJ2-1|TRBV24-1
CATSDSIAGSYNEQFF
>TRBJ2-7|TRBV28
CAAGQGGYEQYF
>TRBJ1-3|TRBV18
CASSPPGAHSGNTIYF
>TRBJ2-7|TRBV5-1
CASSDIPNYEQYF
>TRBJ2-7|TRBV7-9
CASSLRGEYEQYF
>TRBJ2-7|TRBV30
CAWSAWDRLSYEQYF
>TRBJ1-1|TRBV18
CASSPTLGMNTEAFF
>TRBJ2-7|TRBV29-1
CSVRTVSYEQYF
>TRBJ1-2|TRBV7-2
CAQAPGQGYGYTF
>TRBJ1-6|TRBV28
CASSFRGSYNSPLHF
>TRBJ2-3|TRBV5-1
CASSLGTGVGTDTQYF
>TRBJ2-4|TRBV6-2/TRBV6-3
CASSYYSPMNPTIQYF
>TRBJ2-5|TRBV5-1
CASSLPSVGETQYF